This passage covers 2 T cell receptor beta chains from one sample sequenced in a study of blood T cell repertoires in COVID-19. Profiling relied on immunoSEQ multiplex PCR, and the TCRdb table lists in-frame clones only, not all of them. The sample shows around 60,000 clones, about 83% of them seen only once. Specimen: peripheral blood. The receptors here all came from a man aged 50-59 years with COVID-19, enrolled during active disease.

The rearrangement joins TRBV9 to TRBJ1-6; D might be TRBD1 (5 bases). Germline V gene data show CDR1 as SGDLS and CDR2 as YYNGEE. V lost 0 bases and J 5 bases, leaving 9 bases between the germline ends. This CDR3 spans 15 amino acids. The CDR3 loop is CASSVGGRHNSPLHF. The CDR3 DNA is TGTGCCAGCAGCGTAGGGGGGAGGCATAATTCACCCCTCCACTTT.

This clone appeared once. The chain combines TRBV28 with TRBJ2-2; TRBD1 matches at 9 bases. Germline V CDR1 and CDR2: MDHEN, SYDVKM. The CDR3 totals 18 residues. V gave up 4 bases and J gave up 0 bases; unmatched junction bases: 9. The CDR3 loop reads CASSYRTGALTNTGELFF. Written as DNA, the CDR3 is TGTGCCAGCAGTTACAGGACAGGGGCCCTCACGAACACCGGGGAGCTGTTTTTT.